Following are 24 T cell receptor beta chains from one sample sequenced in a study of T cell clones after liver transplantation. Profiled with immunoSEQ multiplex PCR; TCRdb holds only in-frame clones, not every one. Of tens of thousands of clones in the sample, roughly 85% were seen once. The source was CD4+ T cells from blood, collected at the 22-month timepoint. The receptors originated from a human patient who received a liver transplant. The T cells may come from the graft donor.

The chain is built from TRBV5-3 and TRBJ1-2; unclear D gene. TRBV5-3 is reported as an ORF; its role is uncertain. Trimming removed 1 base at V and 4 bases at J, with 14 bases between. CDR3 size: 15 residues. The CDR3, as DNA: TGTGCCAGAAGCTTGCCGGCGGGGATGCGCTATGGCTACACCTTC. This codes for CARSLPAGMRYGYTF.

J is TRBJ2-7 and V is TRBV5-1, with 14 nucleotides matching TRBD2. CDR1 is SGHRS, CDR2 YFSETQ, per germline. The CDR3 spans 19 residues. V shed 5 bases and J 3 bases; nucleotides not matched to a gene: 16. CDR3 sequence reads: CASRLRGGSTSGRDYEQYF. CDR3 DNA sequence: TGCGCCAGCAGGCTGCGAGGCGGGTCGACTAGCGGGAGGGACTACGAGCAGTACTTC.

V gene TRBV6-5 combines with J gene TRBJ2-1; D unclear. The CDR3 is 16 amino acids. V lost 3 bases to trimming and J lost 0 bases, with 12 bases between them. The germline V gene encodes CDR1 MNHEY and CDR2 SVGAGI. This chain's CDR3 is CASSYGAANSYNEQFF. DNA for the CDR3: TGTGCCAGCAGTTATGGTGCGGCAAACTCCTACAATGAGCAGTTCTTC.

Only one count was recorded for this clone. V gene TRBV6-1 combines with J gene TRBJ2-6; D not certain. There are 17 residues in the CDR3. CDR1 and CDR2 from the germline V gene are MNHNS and SASEGT. Trimming took off 2 bases at V and 0 bases at J, with 11 bases between the two ends. The CDR3 is CASSERIMLSGANVLTF. CDR3 DNA sequence: TGTGCCAGCAGTGAACGGATCATGCTCTCTGGGGCCAACGTCCTGACTTTC.

The chain is built from TRBV25-1 and TRBJ1-1; D remains unclear. The CDR3 totals 12 residues. The ends were cut back, 5 bases at V and 3 bases at J, with 7 bases in the middle. The germline V gene has CDR1 MGHDK and CDR2 SYGVNS. The CDR3 protein is CASSWTDTEAFF. The CDR3 coding sequence is TGTGCCAGCAGTTGGACCGACACTGAAGCTTTCTTT.

The CDR3: CASSAWGSVQPQHF. CDR3 bases: TGTGCCAGCAGTGCTTGGGGGTCGGTTCAGCCCCAGCATTTT. The chain uses TRBV27 and TRBJ1-5; D possibly corresponds to TRBD1 (5 bases). The V end lost 5 bases, the J end lost 6 bases, and 14 bases lay between the germline ends. Germline V lookup: CDR1 MNHEY, CDR2 SMNVEV (reference sequence). The CDR3 is made up of 14 amino acids.

This clone is a singleton in its sample. The chain couples TRBV19 to TRBJ2-3; 9 nucleotides align to TRBD1. This CDR3 is built from 16 residues. Germline trimming cut 4 bases from V and 3 bases from J; bases unmatched to any gene: 8. CDR1 and CDR2 (germline): LNHDA, SQIVND (reference sequence). Here the CDR3 reads CASSSPRDRATDTQYF. CDR3 DNA: TGTGCCAGTAGTAGTCCCCGGGACAGGGCAACAGATACGCAGTATTTT.

This chain uses TRBV18 with TRBJ2-5; no firm D call. CDR1 and CDR2 (germline): KGHSH, LQKENI. CDR3 length: 13 residues. V was clipped by 5 bases and J by 3 bases, with 10 bases between them. This chain's CDR3 is CASSDQIKETQYF. The CDR3 DNA reads as TGTGCCAGCTCAGACCAAATTAAAGAGACCCAGTACTTC.

This chain uses TRBV2 with TRBJ1-4, with D possibly TRBD1 on 5 matching bases. Germline CDR1 reads SNHLY; CDR2 reads FYNNEI. The germline V and J ends were trimmed by 6 bases and 4 bases, with 21 bases remaining between them. The CDR3 length is 17 residues. CDR3 bases: TGTGCCAGCAGGACAGCCCGACAGCGACGGATTAATGAAAAACTGTTTTTT. Its translation is CASRTARQRRINEKLFF.

The J gene is TRBJ2-7, the V gene TRBV5-1; D is uncertain. V was clipped by 0 bases and J by 4 bases, with 11 bases between them. Germline V gives CDR1 SGHRS, CDR2 YFSETQ. This CDR3 spans 14 amino acids. Written as DNA, the CDR3 is TGCGCCAGCAGCTTGGACATCCCTCCATACGAGCAGTACTTC. It yields the protein CASSLDIPPYEQYF.

This chain connects TRBV5-6 to TRBJ2-3, with D perhaps TRBD1 (5 bases). The CDR3 has 13 amino acids. Germline values: CDR1 SGHDT, CDR2 YYEEEE. Trimming stripped 0 bases from V and 4 bases from J, with 6 bases between. This chain's CDR3 is CASSLGQPDTQYF. CDR3 coding DNA: TGTGCCAGCAGCTTGGGACAGCCAGATACGCAGTATTTT.

This chain links TRBV6-1 with TRBJ1-1, with 9 positions matching TRBD1. The CDR3 has 15 amino acids. CDR1 and CDR2 from the germline V gene are MNHNS and SASEGT. J was trimmed by 5 bases and V by 5 bases; bases with no gene match: 9. In DNA, the CDR3 is TGTGCCAGCAGTCTTGTACAGGGGGCTGAAACTGAAGCTTTCTTT. It translates to CASSLVQGAETEAFF.

V and J are TRBV19 and TRBJ1-5, with unresolved D. Germline V CDR1 and CDR2: LNHDA, SQIVND (reference sequence). This CDR3 has 13 amino acids. V lost 6 bases to trimming and J lost 4 bases, with 10 bases between them. CDR3 DNA sequence: TGTGCCAGTAGGGTCGACTGGAATCAGCCCCAGCATTTT. This encodes CASRVDWNQPQHF. The full variable domain, with the rest looked up from reference TRBV19 and TRBJ1-5, is DGGITQSPKYLFRKEGQNVTLSCEQNLNHDAMYWYRQDPGQGLRLIYYSQIVNDFQKGDIAEGYSVSREKKESFPLTVTSAQKNPTAFYLCASRVDWNQPQHFGDGTRLSIL.

V is TRBV11-1 and J is TRBJ1-6; maybe TRBD1 (5 bases). CDR1 is SGHAT, CDR2 FQDESV, per germline (reference sequence). Between the trimmed V and J ends, which lost 7 bases and 9 bases, there was a span of 13 bases. The CDR3 is 13 residues long. This chain's CDR3 is CASTDTSRSPLHF. DNA of the CDR3: TGTGCCAGCACGGACACCAGCCGTTCACCCCTCCACTTT. Full variable domain (outside the CDR3, taken from reference TRBV11-1 and TRBJ1-6): EAEVAQSPRYKITEKSQAVAFWCDPISGHATLYWYRQILGQGPELLVQFQDESVVDDSQLPKDRFSAERLKGVDSTLKIQPAELGDSAMYLCASTDTSRSPLHFGNGTRLTVT.

The chain joins TRBV4-2 to TRBJ2-5, with D uncertain. This CDR3 comprises 15 residues. V lost 0 bases to trimming and J lost 4 bases, with 12 bases between them. Germline V CDR1 and CDR2: LGHNA, YNFKEQ. The CDR3 nucleotides read TGTGCCAGCAGCCAAGACAGTCGCTTTGCAGAGACCCAGTACTTC. Amino acid sequence: CASSQDSRFAETQYF.

Comments on this clone: The junction departs from germline at one end; a sequencing error may be responsible. The genes are TRBV2 and TRBJ2-5; TRBD1 matches 10 bases. Germline CDR1 and CDR2: SNHLY and FYNNEI. The CDR3 has 15 residues. The CDR3 protein is CASSVADRGQGTQYF. CDR3 DNA: TGTGCCAGCAGTGTTGCCGACAGGGGGCAAGGGACCCAGTACTTC.

The rearrangement uses TRBV19 and TRBJ2-6, with 8 nucleotides matching TRBD1. The CDR3 covers 16 residues. V shed 4 bases and J 2 bases; nucleotides not matched to a gene: 4. Germline CDR1 is LNHDA and CDR2 is SQIVND (reference sequence). The DNA of the CDR3 is TGTGCCAGTAGTAGGCAGGGGGCCCCTGGGGCCAACGTCCTGACTTTC. Amino acid sequence: CASSRQGAPGANVLTF.

This chain uses TRBV11-2 with TRBJ2-6, with D unclear. Trimming took 4 bases from V and 2 from J, leaving 12 bases between them. CDR1 is SGHAT and CDR2 is FQNNGV in the germline V gene. The CDR3 covers 16 residues. CDR3 in amino acids: CASSSTLQAGANVLTF. In DNA form, the CDR3 reads TGTGCCAGCAGCTCGACATTACAAGCTGGGGCCAACGTCCTGACTTTC.

This chain uses TRBV6-5 with TRBJ2-3, with D perhaps matching TRBD2 (6 bases). The V gene's germline CDR1 is MNHEY and CDR2 SVGAGI. The CDR3 runs 13 residues. The germline V and J ends were trimmed by 6 bases and 8 bases, with 15 bases remaining between them. In DNA, the CDR3 is TGTGCCAGCAGCCAACCGGGGGTCGGTACGCAGTATTTT. The encoded protein is CASSQPGVGTQYF.

The V call is TRBV7-2, the J call TRBJ2-2; 7 bases fit TRBD2. This CDR3 comprises 16 residues. J lost 5 bases, V lost 2 bases, and 8 bases had no gene match. Looked up from germline, CDR1 is SGHTA and CDR2 is FQGNSA. The CDR3, as DNA: TGTGCCAGCAGCTTACACAGCGGGAAAACTACCGGGGAGCTGTTTTTT. Protein: CASSLHSGKTTGELFF.

V is TRBV6-4 and J is TRBJ1-1; weak D call: TRBD1 (5 bases). The ends were cut back, 6 bases at V and 4 bases at J, with 24 bases in the middle. The germline V gene encodes CDR1 MRHNA and CDR2 SNTAGT. This CDR3 spans 17 amino acids. CDR3 sequence: CASSPPEQDIMGTEAFF. CDR3 sequence (DNA): TGTGCCAGCAGCCCACCGGAACAGGACATCATGGGCACTGAAGCTTTCTTT.

This clone was counted once. This chain links TRBV5-4 with TRBJ2-1, with 7 bases lining up with TRBD1. Germline V CDR1 and CDR2: SGHNT, YYREEE (reference sequence). The CDR3 has 14 amino acids. After removal of 5 bases from V and 4 bases from J, the junction contained 6 bases not matched to a gene. CDR3 nucleotides: TGTGCCAGCAGAACCGGGACAGAGTACAATGAGCAGTTCTTC. Its translation: CASRTGTEYNEQFF.

This clone was counted at least ten times. This chain joins TRBV6-1 and TRBJ2-7; D might be TRBD1 or TRBD2, each matching 6 bases. CDR3 length equals 14 residues. The germline V and J ends were trimmed by 6 bases and 1 base, with 13 bases remaining between them. Germline V CDR1 and CDR2: MNHNS, SASEGT. CDR3 in amino acids: CASRARGGSYEQYF. As DNA, the CDR3 is TGTGCCAGCAGGGCTCGAGGGGGGTCCTACGAGCAGTACTTC.

The genes are TRBV4-1 and TRBJ2-6; D is ambiguous. From germline, CDR1 is MGHRA and CDR2 YSYEKL. V dropped 0 bases and J dropped 0 bases, with 12 bases sitting between them. This CDR3 comprises 18 residues. The CDR3 loop reads CASSQDPLRSSGANVLTF. CDR3 nucleotides: TGCGCCAGCAGCCAAGATCCCCTAAGGTCCTCTGGGGCCAACGTCCTGACTTTC.